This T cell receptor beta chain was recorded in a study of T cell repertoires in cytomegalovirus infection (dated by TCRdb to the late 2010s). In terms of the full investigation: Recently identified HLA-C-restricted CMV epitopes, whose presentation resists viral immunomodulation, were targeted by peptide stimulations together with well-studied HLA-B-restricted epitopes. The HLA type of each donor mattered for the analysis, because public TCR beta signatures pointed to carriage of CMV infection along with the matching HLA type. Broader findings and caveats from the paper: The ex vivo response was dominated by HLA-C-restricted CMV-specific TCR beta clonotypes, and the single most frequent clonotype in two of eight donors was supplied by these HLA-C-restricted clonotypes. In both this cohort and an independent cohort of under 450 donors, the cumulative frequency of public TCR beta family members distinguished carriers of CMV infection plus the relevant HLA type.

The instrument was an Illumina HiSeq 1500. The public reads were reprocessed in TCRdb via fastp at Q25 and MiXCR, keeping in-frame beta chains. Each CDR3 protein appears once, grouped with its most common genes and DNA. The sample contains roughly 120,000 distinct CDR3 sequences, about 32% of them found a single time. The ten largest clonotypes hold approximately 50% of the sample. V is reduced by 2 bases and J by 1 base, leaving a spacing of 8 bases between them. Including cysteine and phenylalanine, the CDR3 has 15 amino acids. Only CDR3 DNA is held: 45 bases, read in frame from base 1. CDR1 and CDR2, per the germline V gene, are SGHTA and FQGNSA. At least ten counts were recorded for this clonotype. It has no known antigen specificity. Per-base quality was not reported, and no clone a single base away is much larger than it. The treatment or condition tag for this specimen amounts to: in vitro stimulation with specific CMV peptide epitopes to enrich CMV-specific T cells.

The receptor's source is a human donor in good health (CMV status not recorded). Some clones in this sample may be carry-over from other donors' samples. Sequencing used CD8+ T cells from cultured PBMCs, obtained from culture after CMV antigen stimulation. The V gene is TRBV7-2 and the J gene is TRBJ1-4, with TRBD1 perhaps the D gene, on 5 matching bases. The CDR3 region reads CASSLQGGTNEKLFF. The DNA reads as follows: TGTGCCAGCAGCTTACAGGGAGGAACTAATGAAAAACTGTTTTTT.